The present T cell receptor (beta chain) was sequenced within a study of T-cell memory formation after mild COVID-19. Regarding the study as a whole: The study found balanced CD4/CD8 in clones contracting day 15 to 85 and a CD4+ lean in later expanders.

As to this clonotype: Its antigen is still unknown.

TCRdb re-called the 5' RACE reads with MiXCR, one entry per CDR3 protein. The data show hundreds of thousands of distinct CDR3 sequences, roughly 18% seen once. Germline-derived CDR1 and CDR2 are SQVTM and ANQGSEA. This CDR3 region has 12 residues. The V and J ends lost 7 bases and 1 base respectively, with 10 bases between them. The sample was PBMCs or a T cell subset sorted from them (not recorded which). This TCR came from an adult woman who had mild COVID-19 (a few samples of this study predate the infection). Cell type and time point are not known. The chain has TRBV29-1 and TRBJ1-1; no definite D call. This chain's CDR3 is CSAEGQNTEAFF. The CDR3 DNA sequence: TGCAGCGCCGAAGGGCAGAACACTGAAGCTTTCTTT.